These T cell receptor beta chains were read from a single sample in a study of human T cells and chemical hapten exposure. Each CDR3 protein gets one entry after TCRdb re-called the RACE reads with MiXCR. The sample shows around 95,000 distinct CDR3 sequences, approximately 10% of them seen only once. The sample consisted of whole blood, taken in connection with sensitization to the hapten diphenylcyclopropenone (DPC). These receptors all stem from a woman aged 55-69 years with alopecia areata. Some clones in this sample may be carry-over from other donors' samples. Each CDR3 is given with its conserved first and last residue. D genes are given only for firm matches. The size entry is marked missing in some rows and otherwise reads once, few, many or a size class.

CDR3: CSVEKPEEKLFF
DNA: TGCAGCGTTGAGAAGCCCGAAGAAAAACTGTTTTTT
J: TRBJ1-4
D: .
V: TRBV29-1
size: few

CDR3: CSAREGASNEKLFF
DNA: TGCAGTGCTAGGGAGGGGGCCTCTAATGAAAAACTGTTTTTT
J: TRBJ1-4
D: TRBD1
V: TRBV20-1
size: many

CDR3: CASSLALSSGVQETQYF
DNA: TGTGCCAGCAGCTTAGCGCTTTCTAGCGGGGTCCAAGAGACCCAGTACTTC
J: TRBJ2-5
D: TRBD2
V: TRBV7-9
size: few

CDR3: CATSEQLPGRGQFATNEKLFF
DNA: TGTGCCACCAGTGAACAACTCCCCGGGCGCGGGCAGTTTGCAACTAATGAAAAACTGTTTTTT
J: TRBJ1-4
D: .
V: TRBV24-1
size: .

CDR3: CSARTPSTNTEAFF
DNA: TGCAGTGCTAGAACGCCCTCCACGAACACTGAAGCTTTCTTT
J: TRBJ1-1
D: .
V: TRBV20-1
size: many

CDR3: CASRDANYGYTF
DNA: TGTGCCAGCCGTGACGCGAACTATGGCTACACCTTC
J: TRBJ1-2
D: .
V: TRBV11-2
size: .

CDR3: CASSFDRTGRVRETQYF
DNA: TGTGCCAGCAGCTTCGACAGGACAGGGAGGGTTCGAGAGACCCAGTACTTC
J: TRBJ2-5
D: .
V: TRBV7-9
size: .

CDR3: CAIRSQGGETQYF
DNA: TGTGCCATCCGATCACAGGGAGGAGAGACCCAGTACTTC
J: TRBJ2-5
D: .
V: TRBV10-3
size: .

CDR3: CASSLPSGGAADTQYF
DNA: TGTGCCAGCAGCTTGCCTAGCGGGGGGGCCGCAGATACGCAGTATTTT
J: TRBJ2-3
D: TRBD2
V: TRBV7-9
size: many

CDR3: CASSEQTSGDYEQYF
DNA: TGCGCCAGCAGCGAGCAGACTAGCGGGGACTACGAGCAGTACTTC
J: TRBJ2-7
D: TRBD2
V: TRBV5-1
size: many

CDR3: CASSSAPGFYGYTF
DNA: TGTGCCAGCAGCTCAGCACCAGGGTTCTATGGCTACACCTTC
J: TRBJ1-2
D: .
V: TRBV7-2
size: many

CDR3: CASSLRQGGSPLHF
DNA: TGTGCCAGCAGCTTAAGACAGGGTGGTTCACCCCTCCACTTT
J: TRBJ1-6
D: TRBD1
V: TRBV7-3
size: few

CDR3: CSARDLRYEQYF
DNA: TGCAGTGCTAGAGATCTACGTTACGAGCAGTACTTC
J: TRBJ2-7
D: .
V: TRBV20-1
size: few

CDR3: CSVSDRLNTEAFF
DNA: TGCAGCGTCTCGGACAGGCTGAACACTGAAGCTTTCTTT
J: TRBJ1-1
D: TRBD1
V: TRBV29-1
size: .

CDR3: CASSGQGGYGYTF
DNA: TGTGCCAGTAGTGGTCAAGGAGGCTATGGCTACACCTTC
J: TRBJ1-2
D: .
V: TRBV19
size: many

CDR3: CSARAFGTGGLNGYTF
DNA: TGCAGTGCTAGGGCCTTCGGGACAGGGGGCTTGAATGGCTACACCTTC
J: TRBJ1-2
D: TRBD1
V: TRBV20-1
size: few

CDR3: CASSLDPFGDKNIQYF
DNA: TGTGCCAGCAGCTTGGACCCTTTCGGGGACAAAAACATTCAGTACTTC
J: TRBJ2-4
D: .
V: TRBV5-4
size: .

CDR3: CSARSPHSGNSPLHF
DNA: TGCAGTGCTAGATCCCCCCACAGTGGGAATTCACCCCTCCACTTT
J: TRBJ1-6
D: .
V: TRBV20-1
size: few

CDR3: CASSQEKASDPTDTQYF
DNA: TGTGCCAGCAGCCAAGAGAAGGCTAGCGACCCCACAGATACGCAGTATTTT
J: TRBJ2-3
D: .
V: TRBV4-2
size: few

CDR3: CASRPLAGLHSYNEQFF
DNA: TGCGCCAGCAGGCCACTAGCGGGGCTCCACTCCTACAATGAGCAGTTCTTC
J: TRBJ2-1
D: TRBD2
V: TRBV5-1
size: .

CDR3: CASSLALTIEQYF
DNA: TGTGCCAGCAGCTTAGCGCTTACTATCGAGCAGTACTTC
J: TRBJ2-7
D: .
V: TRBV7-2
size: many

CDR3: CASSSVATNEKLFF
DNA: TGTGCCAGCAGCTCAGTTGCAACTAATGAAAAACTGTTTTTT
J: TRBJ1-4
D: .
V: TRBV7-9
size: .

CDR3: CASSADRGGGELFF
DNA: TGTGCCAGCAGCGCAGACAGGGGTGGCGGGGAGCTGTTTTTT
J: TRBJ2-2
D: TRBD1
V: TRBV9
size: many

CDR3: CASSPHWAKGDSGNTIYF
DNA: TGTGCCAGCAGCCCCCACTGGGCCAAGGGGGACTCTGGAAACACCATATATTTT
J: TRBJ1-3
D: .
V: TRBV9
size: many

CDR3: CASSANEEISPPHF
DNA: TGTGCCAGCAGTGCGAACGAGGAGATCTCACCCCCCCACTTT
J: TRBJ1-6
D: .
V: TRBV6-5
size: .

CDR3: CASSFLTSGTYEQYF
DNA: TGTGCCAGCAGCTTCCTAACTAGCGGTACCTACGAGCAGTACTTC
J: TRBJ2-7
D: TRBD2
V: TRBV11-1
size: .

CDR3: CSARGGSGLYEQYF
DNA: TGCAGTGCTAGAGGTGGTAGCGGACTCTACGAGCAGTACTTC
J: TRBJ2-7
D: .
V: TRBV20-1
size: few

CDR3: CASSSRLEPSAPGSCFF
DNA: .
J: TRBJ2-2
D: .
V: TRBV7-3
size: many

CDR3: CASSHGDKTYEQYF
DNA: TGCGCCAGCAGCCACGGGGACAAAACCTACGAGCAGTACTTC
J: TRBJ2-7
D: .
V: TRBV5-1
size: .

CDR3: CASSLTRDTVGNTEAFF
DNA: TGTGCCAGCAGCTTAACTCGAGACACCGTGGGTAACACTGAAGCTTTCTTT
J: TRBJ1-1
D: .
V: TRBV7-3
size: many

CDR3: CASTRTGAYEQYF
DNA: TGTGCCAGCACCAGGACAGGGGCCTACGAGCAGTACTTC
J: TRBJ2-7
D: TRBD1
V: TRBV6-5
size: many

CDR3: CASSETSGGRHTQYF
DNA: TGCGCCAGCAGTGAGACTAGCGGGGGGAGACATACGCAGTATTTT
J: TRBJ2-3
D: TRBD2
V: TRBV10-1
size: few

CDR3: CASSLASSQETQYF
DNA: TGCGCCAGCAGCTTGGCCAGCTCCCAAGAGACCCAGTACTTC
J: TRBJ2-5
D: .
V: TRBV5-1
size: .

CDR3: CASSLRQGHNEQFF
DNA: TGTGCCAGCAGTTTAAGGCAGGGGCACAATGAGCAGTTCTTC
J: TRBJ2-1
D: .
V: TRBV12-3/TRBV12-4
size: few

CDR3: CAWSPGWNQPQHF
DNA: TGTGCCTGGAGTCCAGGGTGGAATCAGCCCCAGCATTTT
J: TRBJ1-5
D: .
V: TRBV30
size: few

CDR3: CASSKRGLTFF
DNA: TGTGCCAGTAGCAAAAGGGGGTTGACTTTCTTT
J: TRBJ1-1
D: .
V: TRBV19
size: many

CDR3: CASSLGYAEAHTQYF
DNA: TGTGCCAGCAGCTTAGGGTATGCGGAAGCACATACGCAGTATTTT
J: TRBJ2-3
D: .
V: TRBV7-9
size: many

CDR3: CSVEGPWGNLNGYTF
DNA: TGCAGCGTCGAAGGACCCTGGGGCAACTTAAATGGCTACACCTTC
J: TRBJ1-2
D: .
V: TRBV29-1
size: many

CDR3: CASSLRGGPVELFF
DNA: TGTGCCAGCAGCTTGAGGGGAGGACCGGTAGAGCTGTTTTTT
J: TRBJ2-2
D: .
V: TRBV7-9
size: .

CDR3: CAITRANYGYTF
DNA: TGTGCCATCACAAGGGCTAACTATGGCTACACCTTC
J: TRBJ1-2
D: .
V: TRBV10-3
size: .

CDR3: CASSYQRGGDTIYF
DNA: TGTGCCAGCAGTTACCAGCGGGGTGGGGACACCATATATTTT
J: TRBJ1-3
D: .
V: TRBV6-6
size: .

CDR3: CATSRDLGGFEAFF
DNA: TGTGCCACCAGCAGAGATCTGGGGGGATTTGAAGCTTTCTTT
J: TRBJ1-1
D: .
V: TRBV15
size: .

CDR3: CASSYTTGADQPQHF
DNA: TGTGCCAGCAGTTACACCACAGGGGCCGATCAGCCCCAGCATTTT
J: TRBJ1-5
D: TRBD1
V: TRBV27
size: few

CDR3: CASSPGQVREQYF
DNA: TGTGCCAGCAGCCCCGGACAGGTCAGGGAGCAGTACTTC
J: TRBJ2-7
D: TRBD1
V: TRBV11-2
size: .

CDR3: CASSQGWGTLAVGYTF
DNA: TGTGCCAGCAGCCAAGGTTGGGGGACGTTGGCCGTTGGCTACACCTTC
J: TRBJ1-2
D: .
V: TRBV3-1
size: .

CDR3: CASSDGAGGTDTQYF
DNA: TGTGCCAGCAGTGACGGGGCAGGGGGCACAGATACGCAGTATTTT
J: TRBJ2-3
D: .
V: TRBV6-4
size: many

CDR3: CASSSGQNYEQYF
DNA: TGCGCCAGCAGCTCGGGACAGAACTACGAGCAGTACTTC
J: TRBJ2-7
D: TRBD1
V: TRBV5-1
size: .

CDR3: CATSRVGQGQLVVF
DNA: TGTGCCACCAGCAGAGTGGGTCAGGGACAGTTAGTGGTCTTC
J: TRBJ2-1
D: TRBD1
V: TRBV15
size: .

CDR3: CASSQQAGGRDTQYF
DNA: TGTGCCAGCAGCCAACAAGCGGGGGGGCGGGATACGCAGTATTTT
J: TRBJ2-3
D: TRBD2
V: TRBV3-1
size: few

CDR3: CASSPSGQPMNTEAFF
DNA: TGCGCCAGCAGCCCGAGCGGACAGCCCATGAACACTGAAGCTTTCTTT
J: TRBJ1-1
D: .
V: TRBV5-1
size: few

CDR3: CAWAAGHTQYF
DNA: TGTGCCTGGGCCGCAGGGCATACGCAGTATTTT
J: TRBJ2-3
D: .
V: TRBV30
size: many

CDR3: CASSLGGQGPYSYEQYF
DNA: TGTGCCAGCAGCTTAGGTGGACAGGGGCCCTACTCCTACGAGCAGTACTTC
J: TRBJ2-7
D: TRBD1
V: TRBV7-2
size: .

CDR3: CASSPQGGQGTEAFF
DNA: TGTGCCAGCTCACCACAAGGGGGCCAGGGAACTGAAGCTTTCTTT
J: TRBJ1-1
D: TRBD1
V: TRBV18
size: many

CDR3: CASSWGGTGNNSPLHF
DNA: TGTGCCAGCAGCTGGGGGGGGACAGGGAATAATTCACCCCTCCACTTT
J: TRBJ1-6
D: TRBD1
V: TRBV5-4
size: many

CDR3: CASSLYTAGGRGYTF
DNA: TGTGCCAGCAGCTTATATACCGCGGGGGGCCGTGGCTACACCTTC
J: TRBJ1-2
D: .
V: TRBV7-2
size: many

CDR3: CAISEGRSSGGYQETQYF
DNA: TGTGCCATCAGTGAGGGGCGCTCTAGCGGGGGATACCAAGAGACCCAGTACTTC
J: TRBJ2-5
D: TRBD2
V: TRBV10-3
size: many

CDR3: CASRLAPDTEAFF
DNA: TGTGCCAGCAGACTCGCCCCGGATACTGAAGCTTTCTTT
J: TRBJ1-1
D: .
V: TRBV7-2
size: many

CDR3: CASSPGVAGSEQYF
DNA: TGTGCCAGCAGCCCAGGGGTAGCGGGGTCCGAGCAGTACTTC
J: TRBJ2-7
D: TRBD2
V: TRBV7-2
size: .

CDR3: CSASGGTQGETQYF
DNA: TGCAGTGCTAGTGGAGGGACACAGGGGGAGACCCAGTACTTC
J: TRBJ2-5
D: .
V: TRBV20-1
size: many